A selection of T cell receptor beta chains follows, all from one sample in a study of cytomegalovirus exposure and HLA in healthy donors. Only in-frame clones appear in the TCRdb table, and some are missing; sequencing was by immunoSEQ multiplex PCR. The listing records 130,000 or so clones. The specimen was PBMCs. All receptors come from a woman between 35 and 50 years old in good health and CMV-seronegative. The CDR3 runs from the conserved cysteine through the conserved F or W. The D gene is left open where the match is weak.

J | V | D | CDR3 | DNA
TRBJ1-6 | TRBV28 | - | CASRALNSPLHF | TGTGCCAGCAGAGCCTTGAATTCACCCCTCCACTTT
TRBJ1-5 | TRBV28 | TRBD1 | CASTTLSDRADQPQHF | TGTGCCAGCACCACCCTCTCGGACAGGGCCGATCAGCCCCAGCATTTT
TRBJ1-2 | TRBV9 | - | CASTPSGFYGYTF | TGTGCCAGCACCCCCAGCGGGTTTTATGGCTACACCTTC
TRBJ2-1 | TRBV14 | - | CASSPYGGSYNEQFF | TGTGCCAGCAGCCCCTACGGGGGTTCCTACAATGAGCAGTTCTTC
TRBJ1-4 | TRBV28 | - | CASSPITTGLIEKLFF | TGTGCCAGCAGCCCAATCACGACAGGCCTTATCGAAAAACTGTTTTTT
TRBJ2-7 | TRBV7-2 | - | CASSLLTGSYEQYF | TGTGCCAGCAGCTTATTAACAGGCTCCTACGAGCAGTACTTC
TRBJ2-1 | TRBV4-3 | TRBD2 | CASSQDSGDAYNEQFF | TGCGCCAGCAGCCAAGATAGCGGGGACGCCTACAATGAGCAGTTCTTC
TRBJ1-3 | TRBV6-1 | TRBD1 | CASSEQGAIGNTIYF | TGTGCCAGCAGTGAACAGGGGGCGATTGGAAACACCATATATTTT
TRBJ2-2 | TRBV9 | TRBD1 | CASSVVGTATGELFF | TGTGCCAGCAGCGTAGTTGGGACAGCCACCGGGGAGCTGTTTTTT
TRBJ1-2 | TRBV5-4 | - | CASSPGGGGGYTF | TGTGCCAGCAGCCCCGGTGGAGGCGGTGGCTACACCTTC
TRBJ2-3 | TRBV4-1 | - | CASKLTESTDTQYF | TGCGCCAGCAAGCTGACAGAAAGCACAGATACGCAGTATTTT
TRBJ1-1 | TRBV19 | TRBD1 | CASGQGVVRGRTEAFF | TGTGCCAGTGGACAGGGGGTGGTCCGGGGGAGGACTGAAGCTTTCTTT
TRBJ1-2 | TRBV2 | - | CASRSTGPYGYTF | TGTGCCAGCAGGTCCACAGGGCCCTATGGCTACACCTTC
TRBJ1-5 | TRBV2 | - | CASSEQYSNQPQHF | TGTGCCAGCAGTGAGCAGTATAGCAATCAGCCCCAGCATTTT
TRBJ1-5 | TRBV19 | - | CASMEGHQPQHF | TGTGCCAGTATGGAGGGGCATCAGCCCCAGCATTTT
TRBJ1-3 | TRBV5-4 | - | CASSSGQQGGVSGNTIYF | TGTGCCAGCAGTTCCGGACAACAGGGTGGGGTCTCTGGAAACACCATATATTTT
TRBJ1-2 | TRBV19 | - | CASSRTSSGTSNYGYTF | TGTGCCAGTAGTCGGACCTCCTCCGGGACAAGCAACTATGGCTACACCTTC
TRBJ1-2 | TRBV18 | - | CASSPYEGSNYGYTF | TGTGCCAGCTCACCATATGAGGGCTCTAACTATGGCTACACCTTC
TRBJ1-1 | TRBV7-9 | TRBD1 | CAISPGGHNTEAFF | TGTGCCATAAGCCCAGGGGGGCATAACACTGAAGCTTTCTTT
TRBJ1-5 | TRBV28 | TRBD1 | CASSPTPGQGNQPQHF | TGTGCCAGCAGTCCAACTCCGGGACAGGGCAATCAGCCCCAGCATTTT
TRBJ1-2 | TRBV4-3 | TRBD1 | CASSLEAGGVDGYTF | TGCGCCAGCAGCCTAGAAGCAGGGGGCGTCGATGGCTACACCTTC
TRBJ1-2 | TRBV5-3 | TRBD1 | CARSFPSGWIKLDRGWYGYTF | TGTGCCAGAAGCTTCCCCTCTGGTTGGATTAAATTGGACAGGGGTTGGTATGGCTACACCTTC
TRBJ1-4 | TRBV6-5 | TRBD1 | CASSPGTGGQEKLFF | TGTGCCAGCAGTCCCGGGACAGGGGGACAGGAAAAACTGTTTTTT
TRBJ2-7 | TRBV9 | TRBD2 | CASSPRAGASSSYEQYF | TGTGCCAGCAGCCCCAGAGCGGGGGCTTCATCGTCCTACGAGCAGTACTTC
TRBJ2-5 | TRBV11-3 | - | CASSLGVQLKLQETQYF | TGTGCCAGCAGCTTAGGCGTGCAACTTAAATTGCAAGAGACCCAGTACTTC
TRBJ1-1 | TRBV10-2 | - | CASSELDRFEAFF | TGCGCCAGCAGTGAGTTAGACAGGTTTGAAGCTTTCTTT
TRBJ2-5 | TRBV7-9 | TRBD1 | CASSLPGTGPAETQYF | TGTGCCAGCAGCTTACCCGGGACAGGGCCAGCAGAGACCCAGTACTTC
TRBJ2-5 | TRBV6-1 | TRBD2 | CASSDRSAGGKETQYF | TGTGCCAGCAGTGATCGATCAGCGGGGGGAAAAGAGACCCAGTACTTC
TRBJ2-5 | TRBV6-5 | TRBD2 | CASSYGASGQETQYF | TGTGCCAGCAGTTACGGGGCTAGCGGTCAAGAGACCCAGTACTTC
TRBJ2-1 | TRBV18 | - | CASSPRTGENEQFF | TGTGCCAGCTCACCCCGGACCGGGGAAAATGAGCAGTTCTTC
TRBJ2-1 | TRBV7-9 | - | CASSRMGRRDYNEQFF | TGTGCCAGCAGCCGAATGGGTCGCAGGGACTACAATGAGCAGTTCTTC
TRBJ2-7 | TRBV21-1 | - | CASYDLGQGDYLPYEQYF | TGTGCCAGCTACGACCTGGGACAGGGGGACTACCTTCCCTACGAGCAGTACTTC
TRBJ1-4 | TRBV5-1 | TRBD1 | CASSPGTGYEKLFF | TGCGCCAGCAGCCCCGGGACAGGGTATGAAAAACTGTTTTTT
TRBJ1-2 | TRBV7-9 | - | CASSYGGETYGYTF | TGTGCCAGCAGTTACGGGGGGGAGACCTATGGCTACACCTTC
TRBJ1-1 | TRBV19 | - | CASSIGALSHTEAFF | TGTGCCAGTAGTATAGGGGCTCTCTCCCACACTGAAGCTTTCTTT
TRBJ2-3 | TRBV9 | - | CASSVASGDTDTQYF | TGTGCCAGCAGCGTAGCGTCAGGGGACACAGATACGCAGTATTTT
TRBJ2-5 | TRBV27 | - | CASSLSGDGETQYF | TGTGCCAGCAGTTTATCAGGGGATGGGGAGACCCAGTACTTC
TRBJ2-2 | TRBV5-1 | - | CASSPEAFGANTGELFF | TGCGCCAGCAGCCCCGAGGCGTTCGGAGCGAACACCGGGGAGCTGTTTTTT
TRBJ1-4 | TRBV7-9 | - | CASSLAGGAEKLFF | TGTGCCAGCAGCTTAGCCGGGGGGGCTGAAAAACTGTTTTTT
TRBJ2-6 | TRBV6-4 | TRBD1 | CASSGTGGSGANVLTF | TGTGCCAGCAGTGGGACAGGGGGCTCTGGGGCCAACGTCCTGACTTTC
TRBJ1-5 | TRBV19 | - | CASTAGLTSLYSNQPQHF | TGTGCCAGTACCGCAGGACTGACCTCCCTCTATAGCAATCAGCCCCAGCATTTT
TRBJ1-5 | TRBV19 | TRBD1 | CASRQYQTGENFTYSNQPQHF | TGTGCCAGTCGCCAATACCAAACAGGGGAGAATTTCACGTATAGCAATCAGCCCCAGCATTTT
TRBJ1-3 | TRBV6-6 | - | CASSLGGSGNTIYF | TGTGCCAGCAGTCTGGGGGGGAGTGGAAACACCATATATTTT
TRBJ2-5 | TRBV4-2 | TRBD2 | CASSQYATSRQETQYF | TGTGCCAGCAGCCAGTATGCGACTAGCAGACAAGAGACCCAGTACTTC
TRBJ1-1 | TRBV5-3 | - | CARSRRALRVKRGWTEAFF | TGTGCCAGAAGCCGCCGGGCTCTCAGGGTAAAAAGGGGGTGGACTGAAGCTTTCTTT
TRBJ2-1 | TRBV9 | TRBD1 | CASSAAGTGRGEQFF | TGTGCCAGCAGCGCCGCCGGGACAGGGCGGGGGGAGCAGTTCTTC
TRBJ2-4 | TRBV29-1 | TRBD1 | CSVASGGTAKNIQYF | TGCAGCGTTGCTTCAGGGGGCACAGCCAAAAACATTCAGTACTTC
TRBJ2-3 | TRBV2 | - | CASSEEATDTQYF | TGTGCCAGCAGTGAGGAGGCGACAGATACGCAGTATTTT